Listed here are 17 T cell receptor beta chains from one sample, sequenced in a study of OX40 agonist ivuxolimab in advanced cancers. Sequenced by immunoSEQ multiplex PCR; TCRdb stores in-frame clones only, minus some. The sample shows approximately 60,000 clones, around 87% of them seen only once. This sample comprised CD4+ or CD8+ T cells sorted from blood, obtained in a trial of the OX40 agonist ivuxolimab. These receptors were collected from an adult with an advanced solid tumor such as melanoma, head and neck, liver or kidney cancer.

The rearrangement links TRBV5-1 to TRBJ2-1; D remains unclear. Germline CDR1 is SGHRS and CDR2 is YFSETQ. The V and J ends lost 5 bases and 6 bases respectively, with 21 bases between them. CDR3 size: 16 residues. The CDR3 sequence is CASSFRTGARSNEQFF. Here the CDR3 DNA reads TGCGCCAGCAGTTTTCGGACCGGCGCCCGGTCCAATGAGCAGTTCTTC.

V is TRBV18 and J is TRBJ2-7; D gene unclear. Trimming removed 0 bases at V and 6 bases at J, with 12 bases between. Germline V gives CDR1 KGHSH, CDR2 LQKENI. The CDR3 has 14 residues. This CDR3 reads CASSPPQSRGEQYF. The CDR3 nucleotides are TGTGCCAGCTCACCACCGCAGTCCAGAGGCGAGCAGTACTTC.

CDR3 bases: TGTGCCATTTCCATGGGTGGCGGGGAGCTGTTTTTT. Amino acids: CAISMGGGELFF. This sequence joins TRBV10-3 and TRBJ2-2; D gene unclear. CDR3 length: 12 amino acids. V was pared by 9 bases and J by 7 bases, with 12 bases between. Germline V gene sequence: CDR1 ENHRY, CDR2 SYGVKD.

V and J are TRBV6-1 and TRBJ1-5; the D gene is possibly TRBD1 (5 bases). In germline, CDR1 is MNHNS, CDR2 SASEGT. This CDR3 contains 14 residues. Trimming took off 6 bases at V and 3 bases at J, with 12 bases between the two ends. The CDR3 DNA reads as TGTGCCAGCAGCTATATGACAGTCAATCAGCCCCAGCATTTT. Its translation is CASSYMTVNQPQHF.

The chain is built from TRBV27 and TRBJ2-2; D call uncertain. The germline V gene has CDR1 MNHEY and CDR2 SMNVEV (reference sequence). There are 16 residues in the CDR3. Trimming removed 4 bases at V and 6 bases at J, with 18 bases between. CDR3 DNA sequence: TGTGCCAGCAGTTCCCGACTTCTTCGGTGGGCCGGGGAGCTGTTTTTT. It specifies CASSSRLLRWAGELFF.

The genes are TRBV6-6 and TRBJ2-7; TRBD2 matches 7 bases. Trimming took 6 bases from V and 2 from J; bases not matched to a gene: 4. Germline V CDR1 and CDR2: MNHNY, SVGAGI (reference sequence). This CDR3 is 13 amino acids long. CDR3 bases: TGTGCCAGCAGCCCGGGGGGTCCCTACGAGCAGTACTTC. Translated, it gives CASSPGGPYEQYF.

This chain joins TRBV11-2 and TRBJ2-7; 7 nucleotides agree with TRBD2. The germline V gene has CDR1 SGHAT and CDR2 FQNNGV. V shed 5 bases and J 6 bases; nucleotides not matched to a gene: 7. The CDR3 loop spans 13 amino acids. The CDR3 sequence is CASSLWEGIEQYF. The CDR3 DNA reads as TGTGCCAGCAGCCTCTGGGAGGGTATCGAGCAGTACTTC. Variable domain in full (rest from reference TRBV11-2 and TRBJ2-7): EAGVAQSPRYKIIEKRQSVAFWCNPISGHATLYWYQQILGQGPKLLIQFQNNGVVDDSQLPKDRFSAERLKGVDSTLKIQPAKLEDSAVYLCASSLWEGIEQYFGPGTRLTVT.

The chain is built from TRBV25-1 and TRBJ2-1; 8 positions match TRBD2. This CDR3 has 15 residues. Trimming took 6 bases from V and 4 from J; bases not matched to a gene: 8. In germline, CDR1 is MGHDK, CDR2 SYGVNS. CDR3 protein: CASRIAGTSYNEQFF. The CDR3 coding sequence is TGTGCCAGCAGAATAGCGGGAACAAGTTACAATGAGCAGTTCTTC.

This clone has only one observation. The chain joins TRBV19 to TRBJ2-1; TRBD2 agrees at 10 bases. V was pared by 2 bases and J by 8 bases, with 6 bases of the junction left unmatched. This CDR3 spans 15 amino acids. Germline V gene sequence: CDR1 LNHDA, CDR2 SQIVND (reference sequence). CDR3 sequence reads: CASSISGREGDEQFF. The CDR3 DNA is TGTGCCAGTAGTATAAGCGGGAGGGAAGGGGATGAGCAGTTCTTC.

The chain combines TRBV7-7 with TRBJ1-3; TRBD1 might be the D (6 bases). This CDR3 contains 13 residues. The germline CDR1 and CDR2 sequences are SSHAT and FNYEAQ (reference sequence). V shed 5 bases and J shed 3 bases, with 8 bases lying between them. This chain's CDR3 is CASSPDSGNTIYF. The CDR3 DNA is TGTGCCAGCAGCCCGGACAGTGGAAACACCATATATTTT.

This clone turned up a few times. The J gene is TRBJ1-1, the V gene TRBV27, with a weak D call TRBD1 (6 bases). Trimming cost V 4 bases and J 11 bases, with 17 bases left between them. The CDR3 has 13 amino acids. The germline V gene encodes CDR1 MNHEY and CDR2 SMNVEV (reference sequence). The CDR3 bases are TGTGCCAGCAGTTCCTCATCGGGGGCGCGGGCTTTCTTT. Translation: CASSSSSGARAFF.

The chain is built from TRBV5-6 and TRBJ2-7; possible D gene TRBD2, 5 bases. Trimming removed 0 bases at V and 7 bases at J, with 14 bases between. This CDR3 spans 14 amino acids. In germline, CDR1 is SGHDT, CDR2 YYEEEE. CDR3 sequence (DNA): TGTGCCAGCAGCTTGGTCCCGACTAATCTGGAGCAGTACTTC. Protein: CASSLVPTNLEQYF.

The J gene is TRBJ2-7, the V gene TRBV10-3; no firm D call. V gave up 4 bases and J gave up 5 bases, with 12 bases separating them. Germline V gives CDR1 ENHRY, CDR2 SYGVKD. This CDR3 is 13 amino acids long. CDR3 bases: TGTGCCATCAGTGGGTATTCTGGCGACGAGCAGTACTTC. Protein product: CAISGYSGDEQYF.

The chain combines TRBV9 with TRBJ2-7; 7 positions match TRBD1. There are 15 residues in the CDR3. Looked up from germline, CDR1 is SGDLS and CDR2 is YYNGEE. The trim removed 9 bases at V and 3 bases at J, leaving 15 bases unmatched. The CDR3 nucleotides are TGTGCCACCTCCTTACCCCCGGGACAGTACTACGAGCAGTACTTC. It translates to CATSLPPGQYYEQYF.

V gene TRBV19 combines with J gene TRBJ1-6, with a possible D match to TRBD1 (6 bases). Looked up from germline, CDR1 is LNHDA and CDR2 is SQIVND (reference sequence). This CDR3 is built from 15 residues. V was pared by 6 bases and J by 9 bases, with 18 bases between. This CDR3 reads CASSLPGGQGSPLHF. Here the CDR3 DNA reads TGTGCCAGTAGCCTACCGGGGGGGCAAGGTTCACCCCTCCACTTT.

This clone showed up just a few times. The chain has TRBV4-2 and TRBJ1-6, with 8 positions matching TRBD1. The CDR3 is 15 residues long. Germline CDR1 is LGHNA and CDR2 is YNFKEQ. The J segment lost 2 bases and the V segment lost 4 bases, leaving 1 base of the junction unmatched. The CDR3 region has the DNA TGTGCCAGCAGCCCGACAGGGGCCTATAATTCACCCCTCCACTTT. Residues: CASSPTGAYNSPLHF.

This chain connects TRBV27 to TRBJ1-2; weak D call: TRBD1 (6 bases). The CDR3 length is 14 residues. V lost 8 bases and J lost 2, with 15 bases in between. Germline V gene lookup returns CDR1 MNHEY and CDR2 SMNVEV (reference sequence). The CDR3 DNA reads TGTGCCAGCCGACCTAGCGGACAGAACTATGGCTACACCTTC. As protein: CASRPSGQNYGYTF.